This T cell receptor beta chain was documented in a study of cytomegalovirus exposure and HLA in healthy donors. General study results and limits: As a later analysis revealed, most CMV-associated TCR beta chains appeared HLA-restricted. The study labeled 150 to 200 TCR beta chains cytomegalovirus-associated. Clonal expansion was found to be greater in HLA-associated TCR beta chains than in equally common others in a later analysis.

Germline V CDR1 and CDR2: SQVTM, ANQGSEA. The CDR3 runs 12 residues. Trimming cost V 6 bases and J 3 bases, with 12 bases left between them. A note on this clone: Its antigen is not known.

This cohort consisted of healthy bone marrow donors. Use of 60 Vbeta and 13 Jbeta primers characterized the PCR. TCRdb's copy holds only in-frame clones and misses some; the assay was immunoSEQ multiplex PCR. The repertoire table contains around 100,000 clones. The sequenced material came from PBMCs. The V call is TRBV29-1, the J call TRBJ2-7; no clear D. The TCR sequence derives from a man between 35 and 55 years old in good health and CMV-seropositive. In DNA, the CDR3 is TGCAGCGTCCTCTGGGCCGGCTACGAGCAGTACTTC. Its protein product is CSVLWAGYEQYF.